A single sample gave rise to the 11 T cell receptor beta chains below, sequenced in a study of OX40 agonist ivuxolimab in advanced cancers. Data came from immunoSEQ multiplex PCR; TCRdb stores just in-frame clones and leaves some out. The repertoire holds 72,000 or so clones, around 87% seen once, with approximately 0.25% in the top ten. Specimen: CD4+ or CD8+ T cells sorted from blood, collected in a trial of the OX40 agonist ivuxolimab. The receptors were sampled from an adult with an advanced solid tumor such as melanoma, head and neck, liver or kidney cancer.

About this clone itself: Other nucleotide sequences in the sample specify the same CDR3. V gene TRBV7-2 combines with J gene TRBJ2-3; 7 positions match TRBD1. From germline, CDR1 is SGHTA and CDR2 FQGNSA. The CDR3 length is 14 residues. V gave up 2 bases and J gave up 6 bases; unmatched junction bases: 5. The CDR3 sequence: CASSLRGREDTQYF. The CDR3 region has the DNA TGTGCCAGCAGCTTAAGGGGGCGCGAGGATACGCAGTATTTT.

The CDR3 bases are TGTGCCATCAGCGCCCTGGGCGGCGGCACCGGGGAGCTGTTTTTT. Protein: CAISALGGGTGELFF. The chain couples TRBV10-3 to TRBJ2-2, with unresolved D. Trimming shortened V by 6 bases and J by 4 bases, and 15 bases separated the two germline ends. This CDR3 contains 15 residues. CDR1 ENHRY and CDR2 SYGVKD come from the germline V gene.

This chain uses TRBV2 with TRBJ1-2; 7 nucleotides match TRBD1. CDR3 length: 12 residues. Looked up from germline, CDR1 is SNHLY and CDR2 is FYNNEI. Germline trimming cut 8 bases from V and 4 bases from J; bases unmatched to any gene: 4. CDR3 DNA sequence: TGTGCCAGCGACAGGGCTGGCTATGGCTACACCTTC. This codes for CASDRAGYGYTF.

This sequence joins TRBV9 and TRBJ2-3; D unclear. The germline CDR1 and CDR2 sequences are SGDLS and YYNGEE. CDR3 length: 12 residues. The V end lost 4 bases, the J end lost 0 bases, and 3 bases lay between the germline ends. The DNA for the CDR3 is TGTGCCAGCAGCCATAGCACAGATACGCAGTATTTT. Its translation is CASSHSTDTQYF. Variable domain in full (rest from reference TRBV9 and TRBJ2-3): DSGVTQTPKHLITATGQRVTLRCSPRSGDLSVYWYQQSLDQGLQFLIQYYNGEERAKGNILERFSAQQFPDLHSELNLSSLELGDSALYFCASSHSTDTQYFGPGTRLTVL.

This clone was seen more than once but under ten times. This chain joins TRBV6-5 and TRBJ1-1; a possible D gene is TRBD1 (5 bases). CDR1 is MNHEY, CDR2 SVGAGI, per germline. The CDR3 length is 14 residues. Trimming took 8 bases from V and 4 from J, leaving 17 bases between them. CDR3 region: CASSRDPGGTEAFF. The CDR3 DNA follows: TGTGCCAGCTCTAGGGACCCGGGGGGCACTGAAGCTTTCTTT.

This clone was observed a few times. This chain uses TRBV7-9 with TRBJ1-1; no firm D call. Trimming shortened V by 5 bases and J by 1 base, and 8 bases separated the two germline ends. The CDR3 totals 13 residues. The germline V gene has CDR1 SEHNR and CDR2 FQNEAQ (reference sequence). For the CDR3, the DNA is TGTGCCAGCAGCCACGGAGAGAACACTGAAGCTTTCTTT. Its protein product is CASSHGENTEAFF.

The rearrangement links TRBV5-1 to TRBJ2-7; no reliable D call. The germline V gene encodes CDR1 SGHRS and CDR2 YFSETQ. Trimming shortened V by 4 bases and J by 6 bases, and 17 bases separated the two germline ends. There are 14 residues in the CDR3. The DNA for the CDR3 is TGCGCCAGCAGCCAGTCAGTTTCAGCTCCCGAGCAGTACTTC. As protein: CASSQSVSAPEQYF.

This sequence joins TRBV19 and TRBJ2-5, with 7 bases aligning to TRBD2. From germline, CDR1 is LNHDA and CDR2 SQIVND (reference sequence). With V trimmed by 6 bases and J by 4 bases, 8 bases remained unmatched. This CDR3 has 14 residues. In nucleotides, the CDR3 is TGTGCCAGTAGGGAGGGCGGGAGTCGAGAGACCCAGTACTTC. The encoded protein is CASREGGSRETQYF.

About this clone itself: At one of its ends the junction is not consistent with the germline gene, which may arise from a read error. This sequence joins TRBV6-5 and TRBJ1-1, with 7 bases aligning to TRBD1. The germline gives CDR1 MNHEY, CDR2 SVGAGI. The CDR3 length is 12 residues. CDR3 in DNA: TGTGCCAGCAGTTTCCACGAGGGGGCCGCCGACTTT. Its protein product is CASSFHEGAADF.

V is TRBV6-1 and J is TRBJ2-1; a possible D gene is TRBD2 (5 bases). CDR1 and CDR2 (germline): MNHNS, SASEGT. Trimming removed 1 base from V and 12 bases from J, with 13 bases in between. The CDR3 has 13 residues. DNA of the CDR3: TGTGCCAGCAGTGAAGGAAAAAGGAGCGGGCAGTTCTTC. Its protein product is CASSEGKRSGQFF.

This clone was seen only a few times. The rearrangement uses TRBV7-3 and TRBJ2-1; D might be TRBD1 (6 bases). Trimming took 5 bases from V and 7 from J, leaving 15 bases between them. Germline V gene sequence: CDR1 SGHTA, CDR2 FQGTGA. CDR3 length: 14 amino acids. The chain's CDR3 is CASSRDRQRNEQFF. CDR3 bases: TGTGCCAGCAGCCGTGACAGGCAGAGGAATGAGCAGTTCTTC.